This TCR beta chain was captured by sequencing in a study of blood T cell repertoires in COVID-19. The wider study: The United States, Italy and Spain provided the acute and convalescent COVID-19 samples.

In the authors' methods: Amplified reference gene primers provided the basis for estimating nucleated cell counts. Sequencing used immunoSEQ multiplex PCR; TCRdb keeps in-frame clones, though not all of them. The V and J calls and clone size come from that table; D and trimming were worked out from the DNA. The sample lists about 64,000 clones, about nine tenths seen once, with approximately 1.6% in the top ten. Germline CDR1 and CDR2: MGHRA and YSYEKL. The CDR3 spans 12 residues. V lost 3 bases and J 7 bases, leaving 7 bases between the germline ends. Sequences were obtained from peripheral blood. This chain uses TRBV4-1 with TRBJ1-5, with D tentatively TRBD1 (5 bases). This receptor was taken from a human donor in a cohort sampled during active COVID-19. The CDR3 spells CASSQGGQPQHF. The CDR3 nucleotides are TGCGCCAGCAGCCAGGGGGGGCAGCCCCAGCATTTT.